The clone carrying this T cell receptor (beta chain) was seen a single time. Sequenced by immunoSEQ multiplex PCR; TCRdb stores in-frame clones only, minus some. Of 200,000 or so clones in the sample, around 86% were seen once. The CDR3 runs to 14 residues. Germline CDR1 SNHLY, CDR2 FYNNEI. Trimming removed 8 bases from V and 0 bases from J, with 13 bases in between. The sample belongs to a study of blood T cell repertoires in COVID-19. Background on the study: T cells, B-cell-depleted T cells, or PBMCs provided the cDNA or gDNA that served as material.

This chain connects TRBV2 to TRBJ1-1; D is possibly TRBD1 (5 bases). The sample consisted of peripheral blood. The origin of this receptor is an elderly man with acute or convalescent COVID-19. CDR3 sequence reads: CASRIDSLNTEAFF. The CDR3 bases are TGTGCCAGCCGGATTGACAGCCTGAACACTGAAGCTTTCTTT.